This T cell receptor beta chain was profiled in a study of cytomegalovirus exposure and HLA in healthy donors. Study-level information: There were some 410 genotyped donors. Of these, roughly 84% fell in the genetic ancestry cluster associated with self-reported Caucasian donors. General study findings and limits: 150 or so TCR beta chains were listed as cytomegalovirus-associated. In most subjects, TCR beta sequences reportedly gave accurate predictions of HLA-A and HLA-B alleles.

With respect to this clone: Antigen specificity is unknown.

60 Vbeta and 13 Jbeta primers were used in PCR. Produced via immunoSEQ multiplex PCR; TCRdb's table is partial and in-frame only. The profile shows 200,000 or so clones, 82% of them singletons. The sample taken for sequencing was PBMCs. The receptor's source is a woman aged 40 to 50 in good health and CMV-seronegative.

The CDR3 sequence is CASSFRGRDGYTF. CDR3 bases: TGTGCCAGCAGTTTCAGGGGGCGGGATGGCTACACCTTC. The rearrangement joins TRBV27 to TRBJ1-2; 8 bases map to TRBD1. Germline loops: CDR1 MNHEY, CDR2 SMNVEV (reference sequence). The ends lost 3 bases at V and 6 bases at J; junction bases unmatched: 3. This CDR3 contains 13 residues.